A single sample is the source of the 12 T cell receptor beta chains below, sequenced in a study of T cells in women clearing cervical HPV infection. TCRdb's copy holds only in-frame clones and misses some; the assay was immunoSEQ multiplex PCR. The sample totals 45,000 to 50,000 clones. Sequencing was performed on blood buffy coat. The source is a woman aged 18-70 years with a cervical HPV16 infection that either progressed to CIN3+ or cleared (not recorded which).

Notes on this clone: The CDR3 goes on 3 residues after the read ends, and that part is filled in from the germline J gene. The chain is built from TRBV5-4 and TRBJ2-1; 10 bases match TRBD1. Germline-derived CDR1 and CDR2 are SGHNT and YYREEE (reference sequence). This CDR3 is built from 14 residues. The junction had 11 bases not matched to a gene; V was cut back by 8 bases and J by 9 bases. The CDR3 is CARSTGGEESEQFF. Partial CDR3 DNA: TGTGCCAGGTCGACAGGGGGCGAAGAGAGTGAG.

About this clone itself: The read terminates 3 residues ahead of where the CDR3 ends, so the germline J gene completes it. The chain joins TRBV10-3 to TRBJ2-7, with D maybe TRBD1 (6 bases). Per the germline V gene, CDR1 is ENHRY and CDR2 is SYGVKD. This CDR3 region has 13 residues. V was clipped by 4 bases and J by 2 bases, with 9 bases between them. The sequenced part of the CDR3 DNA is TGTGCCATCAGTGTGGACAGAACCTACGAG. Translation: CAISVDRTYE. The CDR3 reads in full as CAISVDRTYEQYF.

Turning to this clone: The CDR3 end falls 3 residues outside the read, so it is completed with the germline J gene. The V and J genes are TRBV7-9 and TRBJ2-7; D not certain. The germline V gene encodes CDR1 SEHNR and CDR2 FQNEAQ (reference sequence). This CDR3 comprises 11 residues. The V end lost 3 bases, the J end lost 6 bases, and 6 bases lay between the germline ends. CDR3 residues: CASSFYTEQYF. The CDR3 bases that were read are TGTGCCAGCAGCTTTTACACCGAG. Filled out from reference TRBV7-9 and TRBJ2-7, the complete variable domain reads DTGVSQNPRHKITKRGQNVTFRCDPISEHNRLYWYRQTLGQGPEFLTYFQNEAQLEKSRLLSDRFSAERPKGSFSTLEIQRTEQGDSAMYLCASSFYTEQYFGPGTRLTVT.

The CDR3 bases that were read are TGTGCCTGGAGTGCAAAAGGACTACGGATTAATGGC. This translates into CAWSAKGLRING. The whole CDR3 protein reads CAWSAKGLRINGYTF. The rearrangement links TRBV30 to TRBJ1-2, with D unresolved. The read terminates 3 residues ahead of where the CDR3 ends, so the germline J gene completes it. CDR3 size: 15 residues. The germline V gene has CDR1 GTSNPN and CDR2 SVGIG (reference sequence). V was pared by 1 base and J by 6 bases, with 18 bases between.

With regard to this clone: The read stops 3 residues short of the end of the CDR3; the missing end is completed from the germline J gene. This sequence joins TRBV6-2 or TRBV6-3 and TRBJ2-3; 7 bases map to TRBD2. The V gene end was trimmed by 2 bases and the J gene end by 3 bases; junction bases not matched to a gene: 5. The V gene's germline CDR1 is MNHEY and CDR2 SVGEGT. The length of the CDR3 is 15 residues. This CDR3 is CASSYASAGTDTQYF. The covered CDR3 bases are TGTGCCAGCAGTTACGCATCAGCGGGGACAGATACG.

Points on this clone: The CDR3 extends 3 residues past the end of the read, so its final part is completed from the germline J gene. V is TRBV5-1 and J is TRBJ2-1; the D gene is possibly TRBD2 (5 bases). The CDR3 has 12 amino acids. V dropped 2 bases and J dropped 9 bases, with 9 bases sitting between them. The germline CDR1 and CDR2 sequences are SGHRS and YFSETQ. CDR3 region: CASSFGDGEQFF. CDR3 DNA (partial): TGCGCCAGCAGCTTCGGGGATGGTGAG.

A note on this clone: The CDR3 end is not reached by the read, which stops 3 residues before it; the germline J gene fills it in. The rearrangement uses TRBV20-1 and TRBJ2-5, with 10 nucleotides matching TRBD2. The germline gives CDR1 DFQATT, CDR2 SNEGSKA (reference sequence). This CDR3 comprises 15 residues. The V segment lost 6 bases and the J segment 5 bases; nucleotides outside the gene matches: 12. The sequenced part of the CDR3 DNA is TGCAGTGCGCCCGATAGCGGGAGGTCCCGGGAGACC. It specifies CSAPDSGRSRET. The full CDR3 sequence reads CSAPDSGRSRETQYF.

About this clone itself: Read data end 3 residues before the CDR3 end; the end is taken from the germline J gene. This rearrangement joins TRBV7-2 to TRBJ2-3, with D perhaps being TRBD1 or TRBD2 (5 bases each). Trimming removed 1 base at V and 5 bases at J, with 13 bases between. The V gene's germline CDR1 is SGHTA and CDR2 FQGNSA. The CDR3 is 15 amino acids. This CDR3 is CASSLGWERGDTQYF. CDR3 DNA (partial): TGTGCCAGCAGCTTAGGATGGGAGAGGGGAGATACG.

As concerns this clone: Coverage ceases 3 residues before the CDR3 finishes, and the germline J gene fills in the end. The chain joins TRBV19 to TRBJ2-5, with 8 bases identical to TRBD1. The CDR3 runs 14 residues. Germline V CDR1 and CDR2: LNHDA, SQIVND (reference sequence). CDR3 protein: CASSPRTGLDTQYF. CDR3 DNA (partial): TGTGCCAGTAGTCCACGGACAGGGCTGGATACC.

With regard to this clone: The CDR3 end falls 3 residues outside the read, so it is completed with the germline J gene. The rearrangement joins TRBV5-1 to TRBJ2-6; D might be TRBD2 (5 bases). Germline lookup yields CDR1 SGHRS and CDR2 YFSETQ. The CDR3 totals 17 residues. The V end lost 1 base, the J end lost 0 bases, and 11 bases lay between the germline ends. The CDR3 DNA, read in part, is TGCGCCAGCAGCTTGAGCGGAGGTTCCTCTGGGGCCAACGTC. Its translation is CASSLSGGSSGANV. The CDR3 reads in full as CASSLSGGSSGANVLTF.

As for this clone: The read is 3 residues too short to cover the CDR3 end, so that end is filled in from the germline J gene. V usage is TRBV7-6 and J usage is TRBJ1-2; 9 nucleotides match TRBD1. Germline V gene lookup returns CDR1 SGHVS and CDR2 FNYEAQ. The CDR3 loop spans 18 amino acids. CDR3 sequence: CASSSLPPDGTGPHDYTF. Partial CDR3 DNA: TGTGCCAGCAGCTCCCTCCCTCCTGACGGGACAGGGCCCCACGAC.

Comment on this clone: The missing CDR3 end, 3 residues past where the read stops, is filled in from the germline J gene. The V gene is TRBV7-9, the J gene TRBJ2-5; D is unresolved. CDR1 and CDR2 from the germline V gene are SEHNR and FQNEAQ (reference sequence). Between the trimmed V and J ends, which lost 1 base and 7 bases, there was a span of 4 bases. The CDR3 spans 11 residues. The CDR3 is CASSLEATQYF. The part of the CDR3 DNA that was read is TGTGCCAGCAGCTTAGAGGCGACC.